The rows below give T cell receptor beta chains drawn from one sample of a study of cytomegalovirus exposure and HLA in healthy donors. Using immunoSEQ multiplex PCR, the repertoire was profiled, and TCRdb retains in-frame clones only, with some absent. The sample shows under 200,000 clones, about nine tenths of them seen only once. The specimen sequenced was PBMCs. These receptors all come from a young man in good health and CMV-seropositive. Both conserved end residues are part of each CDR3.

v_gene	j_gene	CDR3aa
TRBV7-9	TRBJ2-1	CASSLGGRAWNEQFF
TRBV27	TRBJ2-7	CASSAGQGAYEQYF
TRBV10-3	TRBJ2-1	CAISESETSGRSGSYNEQFF
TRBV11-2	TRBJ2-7	CASSSQSGVSNEQYF
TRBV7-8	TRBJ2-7	CASSPIKGQGSEQYF
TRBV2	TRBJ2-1	CASGLSGYNEQFF
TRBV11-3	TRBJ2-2	CASSLGEGAGELFF
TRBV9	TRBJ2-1	CASSVVAGVSEQFF
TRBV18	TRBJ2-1	CASSPVSGRANEQFF
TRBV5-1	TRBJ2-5	CASSLAKTSGKQETQYF